These 12 T cell receptor beta chains were all obtained from the same sample, sequenced in a study of shared clonotypes between healthy human individuals. Generated by immunoSEQ multiplex PCR, the TCRdb table keeps only in-frame clones and is missing some. The sample comprises some 2.1 million clones, 85% to 95% of which are singletons, and under 2% rests with the top ten. CD45RO-negative CD8 cells positively selected for CCR7 made up the naive population, which excluded terminally differentiated effector memory CD45RA+ cells. The sequencing sample was made of naive CD8+ T cells from PBMCs. The source is a man aged 18 to 29 in good health. Some clones in this sample may be carry-over from other donors' samples.

This clone was observed a single time. The V gene is TRBV2, the J gene TRBJ2-1; 7 nucleotides align to TRBD1. The CDR3 extends over 15 amino acids. Germline V lookup: CDR1 SNHLY, CDR2 FYNNEI. Trimming cost V 7 bases and J 8 bases; bases outside gene matches: 14. CDR3 residues: CASTVRDRAFHEQFF. The CDR3 bases are TGTGCCAGCACCGTCCGGGACAGAGCCTTTCATGAGCAGTTCTTC.

Note on this clone: Other DNA sequences within the sample encode an identical CDR3. This chain uses TRBV28 with TRBJ1-1; D remains ambiguous. The CDR3 runs 13 residues. V was shortened by 5 bases and J by 1 base, with 8 bases between the two germline ends. Germline CDR1 and CDR2: MDHEN and SYDVKM. The CDR3, as DNA: TGTGCCAGCAGTCTGAGCAGGAACACTGAAGCTTTCTTT. As protein: CASSLSRNTEAFF.

This chain joins TRBV5-4 and TRBJ2-7; the D gene could be TRBD1 or TRBD2 (5 bases each). Germline V gene sequence: CDR1 SGHNT, CDR2 YYREEE (reference sequence). There are 13 residues in the CDR3. V was shortened by 4 bases and J by 9 bases, with 17 bases between the two germline ends. The CDR3 here is CASSPTTGTRQYF. CDR3 sequence (DNA): TGTGCCAGCAGCCCCACAACTGGGACGAGGCAGTACTTC.

V is TRBV27 and J is TRBJ1-1; D uncertain. The germline gives CDR1 MNHEY, CDR2 SMNVEV (reference sequence). This CDR3 is built from 13 residues. V lost 5 bases and J lost 0, with 7 bases in between. The chain's CDR3 is CASSRLMNTEAFF. The CDR3 DNA follows: TGTGCCAGCAGTAGACTCATGAACACTGAAGCTTTCTTT.

The rearrangement uses TRBV27 and TRBJ2-7, with D perhaps being TRBD1 or TRBD2 (5 bases each). Trimming stripped 1 base from V and 5 bases from J, with 9 bases between. This CDR3 is 13 amino acids long. Germline loops: CDR1 MNHEY, CDR2 SMNVEV (reference sequence). CDR3 loop: CASSLLGTNEQYF. The CDR3 nucleotides read TGTGCCAGCAGTTTATTAGGGACCAACGAGCAGTACTTC.

This clone was counted a single time. CDR3 sequence (DNA): TGTGCCAGCAGCCCCGGGACTAGCGGGAGAATATACGAGCAGTACTTC. This gives the protein CASSPGTSGRIYEQYF. The J gene is TRBJ2-7, the V gene TRBV7-9; 14 bases fit TRBD2. The CDR3 covers 16 residues. Looked up from germline, CDR1 is SEHNR and CDR2 is FQNEAQ (reference sequence). Trimming took 5 bases from V and 4 from J; bases not matched to a gene: 7.

The chain combines TRBV29-1 with TRBJ2-2; D is ambiguous. This CDR3 comprises 16 residues. Germline assignment: CDR1 SQVTM and CDR2 ANQGSEA. The germline V and J ends were trimmed by 8 bases and 4 bases, with 23 bases remaining between them. The CDR3 protein is CSPRLPWQLSTGELFF. The CDR3 coding sequence is TGCAGCCCCCGTCTCCCTTGGCAGCTGAGCACCGGGGAGCTGTTTTTT.

As to this clone: Other nucleotide sequences from this sample produce the same CDR3. CDR3 coding DNA: TGTGCCAGCAGTTTATACTCGGAGGAGACCCAGTACTTC. Protein sequence: CASSLYSEETQYF. V usage is TRBV28 and J usage is TRBJ2-5, with D uncertain. This CDR3 comprises 13 residues. Trimming took 1 base from V and 5 from J, leaving 8 bases between them. Germline-derived CDR1 and CDR2 are MDHEN and SYDVKM.

The chain couples TRBV6-5 to TRBJ2-5; D not resolved. Deletions cut 0 bases from V and 5 bases from J, with 13 bases between. Germline V gives CDR1 MNHEY, CDR2 SVGAGI. The CDR3 sequence is 15 residues long. The DNA of the CDR3 is TGTGCCAGCAGTTACTCGAGGTATCGCTCGGAGACCCAGTACTTC. As protein: CASSYSRYRSETQYF.

The rearrangement joins TRBV19 to TRBJ1-1, with TRBD1 as a possible D gene (5 bases). Germline V gives CDR1 LNHDA, CDR2 SQIVND (reference sequence). The CDR3 spans 13 residues. Trimming pared 8 bases from V and 10 bases from J, leaving 20 bases between. The CDR3 nucleotides read TGTGCCAGTTTTGGAGCTGGCAGGGTCGTAGCTTTCTTT. This gives the protein CASFGAGRVVAFF.

This CDR3 reads CAWSGTGGYGYTF. The DNA of the CDR3 is TGTGCCTGGAGTGGAACAGGGGGCTATGGCTACACCTTC. This sequence joins TRBV30 and TRBJ1-2; 8 bases line up with TRBD1. V lost 1 base and J lost 4; bases outside the gene matches: 2. The CDR3 length is 13 residues. Germline CDR1 is GTSNPN and CDR2 is SVGIG (reference sequence).

The chain carries TRBV4-1 and TRBJ1-4; D remains ambiguous. The CDR3 runs 17 residues. CDR1 is MGHRA, CDR2 YSYEKL, per germline. V was trimmed by 0 bases and J by 7 bases, leaving 18 bases between them. The CDR3 region is CASSQEPDAPGIEKLFF. CDR3 coding DNA: TGCGCCAGCAGCCAAGAACCAGACGCTCCGGGGATTGAAAAACTGTTTTTT.